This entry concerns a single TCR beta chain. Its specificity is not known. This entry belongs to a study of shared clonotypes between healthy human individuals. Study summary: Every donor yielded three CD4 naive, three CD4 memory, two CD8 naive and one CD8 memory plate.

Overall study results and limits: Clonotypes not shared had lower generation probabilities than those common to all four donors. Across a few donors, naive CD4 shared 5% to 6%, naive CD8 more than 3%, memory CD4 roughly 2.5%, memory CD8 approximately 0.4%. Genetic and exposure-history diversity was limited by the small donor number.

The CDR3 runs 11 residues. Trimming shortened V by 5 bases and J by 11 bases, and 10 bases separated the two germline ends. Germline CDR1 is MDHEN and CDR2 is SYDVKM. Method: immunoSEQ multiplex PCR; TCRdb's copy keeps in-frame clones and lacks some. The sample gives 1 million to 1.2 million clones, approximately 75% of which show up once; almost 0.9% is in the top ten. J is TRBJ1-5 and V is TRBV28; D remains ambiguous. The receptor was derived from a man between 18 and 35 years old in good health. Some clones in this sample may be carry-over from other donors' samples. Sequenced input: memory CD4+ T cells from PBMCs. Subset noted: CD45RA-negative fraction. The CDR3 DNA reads TGTGCCAGCAGTCAGGTGGTGTCCCAGCATTTT. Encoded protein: CASSQVVSQHF.